This TCR beta chain appears in the sequencing data of a study of OX40 agonist ivuxolimab in advanced cancers. Study overall: Ivuxolimab doses were 0.01, 0.1, 0.3, 1.5, 3 or 10 mg/kg every 2 weeks.

V was clipped by 4 bases and J by 0 bases, with 10 bases between them. Looked up from germline, CDR1 is SGHRS and CDR2 is YFSETQ. This CDR3 has 15 residues. The protocol was immunoSEQ multiplex PCR, while the TCRdb copy is restricted to in-frame clones and leaves out a portion. The sample records some 63,000 clones, over 80% being singletons. The sequence came from an adult with an advanced solid tumor such as melanoma, head and neck, liver or kidney cancer. The source material was CD4+ or CD8+ T cells sorted from blood, sampled in a trial of the OX40 agonist ivuxolimab. The chain joins TRBV5-1 to TRBJ2-2, with unresolved D. The CDR3 DNA sequence: TGCGCCAGCAGCGTCTCCTGGTCGAACACCGGGGAGCTGTTTTTT. It translates to CASSVSWSNTGELFF.